The 9 T cell receptor beta chains reported below all come from one sample, sequenced in a study of blood T cells in healthy people across ages (dated by TCRdb to between 2014 and 2016). Receptor amplification or capture employed 5' RACE. The instrument given in TCRdb is Illumina HiSeq 2500. The second PCR ran for about 6 to 12 cycles and used a J-beta primer mix along with a sample-barcoded 5' primer. Using fastp trimming at Q25 and MiXCR clonotype assembly, TCRdb reanalyzed the public sequencing data and kept in-frame beta chains. Here each entry gathers all rows of one CDR3 protein and keeps the most common genes and DNA. The sample records about 600,000 distinct CDR3 sequences, less than 60% of which are singletons. Of the sample, approximately 25% is held by the ten largest clones. Sample: blood. Receptors originate from an elderly man in good health.

This clonotype was seen a single time. The chain combines TRBV29-1 with TRBJ1-1, with D hard to call. CDR1 and CDR2 (germline): SQVTM, ANQGSEA. V dropped 6 bases and J dropped 5 bases, with 10 bases sitting between them. The CDR3 covers 11 residues. CDR3 protein: CSVGRATEAFF. The CDR3 DNA reads as TGCAGCGTCGGAAGGGCGACTGAAGCTTTCTTT.

A single count supports this clonotype. The CDR3 sequence: CASSSRTTGELFF. The CDR3 nucleotides read TGTGCCAGCAGCTCCCGAACTACCGGGGAGCTGTTTTTT. This chain connects TRBV11-2 to TRBJ2-2; no firm D call. The CDR3 length is 13 residues. CDR1 is SGHAT, CDR2 FQNNGV, per germline. V dropped 4 bases and J dropped 5 bases, with 8 bases sitting between them.

In its sample, this clonotype was seen a few times. The chain employs TRBV18 and TRBJ2-7; 9 bases line up with TRBD1. CDR1 KGHSH and CDR2 LQKENI come from the germline V gene. The trim removed 5 bases at V and 6 bases at J, leaving 2 bases unmatched. The CDR3 has 12 residues. CDR3 residues: CASSTGGGEQYF. The CDR3 nucleotides read TGTGCCAGCTCAACAGGGGGCGGCGAGCAGTACTTC.

This clonotype was recorded a few times. This chain links TRBV7-9 with TRBJ2-4, with 8 bases fitting TRBD1. The J call may not be correct, given that the DNA end is closer to TRBJ2-7. This CDR3 comprises 15 residues. The germline V gene encodes CDR1 SEHNR and CDR2 FQNEAQ (reference sequence). CDR3 sequence reads: CASSPLYRGRYEQYF. As DNA, the CDR3 is TGTGCCAGCAGCCCTCTATACAGGGGGAGGTACGAGCAGTACTTC.

The chain combines TRBV12-3 or TRBV12-4 with TRBJ2-3, with D possibly TRBD1 on 6 matching bases. The CDR3 runs to 16 residues. The V and J ends lost 4 bases and 1 base respectively, with 15 bases between them. CDR3 residues: CASSSLGAVGTDTQYF. The CDR3 nucleotides read TGTGCCAGCAGTTCGTTGGGGGCTGTTGGCACAGATACGCAGTATTTT.

CDR3 loop: CSAPDRVETQYF. The CDR3 nucleotides read TGCAGTGCCCCGGACAGGGTTGAGACCCAGTACTTC. The chain joins TRBV20-1 to TRBJ2-7; 8 bases fit TRBD1. The J call may be in error: the DNA end matches TRBJ2-5 better. CDR1 and CDR2 from the germline V gene are DFQATT and SNEGSKA (reference sequence). This CDR3 spans 12 amino acids.

The table lists this clonotype with many counts. The V call is TRBV4-3, the J call TRBJ2-5; 8 bases align to TRBD2. J was trimmed by 11 bases and V by 0 bases; bases with no gene match: 14. CDR3 size: 16 residues. Per the germline V gene, CDR1 is LGHNA and CDR2 is YSLEER. The chain's CDR3 is CASSQDPRAGVGEQYF. In nucleotides, the CDR3 is TGCGCCAGCAGCCAAGATCCCAGAGCGGGAGTTGGGGAGCAGTACTTC.

This clonotype has only a few counts. The genes are TRBV5-4 and TRBJ1-2; D is perhaps TRBD1 (6 bases). The V gene's germline CDR1 is SGHNT and CDR2 YYREEE (reference sequence). Trimming left V 0 bases short and J 0 bases short, with 12 bases between. The CDR3 runs to 16 residues. In DNA, the CDR3 is TGTGCCAGCAGCTTGGCGTTAGCAGGGGCTAACTATGGCTACACCTTC. It codes for CASSLALAGANYGYTF.

This sequence joins TRBV29-1 and TRBJ1-2; 10 bases agree with TRBD1. The germline V gene encodes CDR1 SQVTM and CDR2 ANQGSEA. With V trimmed by 6 bases and J by 4 bases, 2 bases remained unmatched. The CDR3 runs to 12 residues. The CDR3 nucleotides read TGCAGCGTAGACAGGGGGCCCTATGGCTACACCTTC. It encodes CSVDRGPYGYTF.